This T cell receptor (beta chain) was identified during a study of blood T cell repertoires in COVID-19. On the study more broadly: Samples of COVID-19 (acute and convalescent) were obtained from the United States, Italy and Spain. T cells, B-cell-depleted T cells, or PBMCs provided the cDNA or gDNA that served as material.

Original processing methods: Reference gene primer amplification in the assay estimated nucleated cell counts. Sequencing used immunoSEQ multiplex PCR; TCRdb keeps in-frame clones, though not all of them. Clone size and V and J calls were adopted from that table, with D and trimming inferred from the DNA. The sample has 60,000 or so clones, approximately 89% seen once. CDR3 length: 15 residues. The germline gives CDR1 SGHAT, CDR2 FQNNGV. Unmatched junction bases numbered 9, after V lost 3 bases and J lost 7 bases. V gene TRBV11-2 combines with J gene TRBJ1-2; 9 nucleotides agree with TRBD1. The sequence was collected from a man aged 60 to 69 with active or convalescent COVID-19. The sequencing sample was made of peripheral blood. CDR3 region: CASSFTGGSPFGYTF. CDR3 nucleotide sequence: TGTGCCAGCAGCTTCACAGGGGGCAGCCCTTTTGGCTACACCTTC.